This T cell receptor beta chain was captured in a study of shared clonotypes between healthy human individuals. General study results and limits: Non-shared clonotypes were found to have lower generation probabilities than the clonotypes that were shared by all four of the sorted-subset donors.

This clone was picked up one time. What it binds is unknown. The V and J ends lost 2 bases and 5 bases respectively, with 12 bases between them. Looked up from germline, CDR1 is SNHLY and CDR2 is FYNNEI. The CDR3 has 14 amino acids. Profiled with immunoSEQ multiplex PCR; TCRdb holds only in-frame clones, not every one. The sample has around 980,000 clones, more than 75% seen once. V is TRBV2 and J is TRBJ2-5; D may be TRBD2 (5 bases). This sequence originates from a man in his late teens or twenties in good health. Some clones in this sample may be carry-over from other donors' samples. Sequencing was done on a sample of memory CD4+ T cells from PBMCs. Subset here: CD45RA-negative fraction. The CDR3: CASSEREVRETQYF. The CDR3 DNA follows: TGTGCCAGCAGTGAACGGGAAGTACGCGAGACCCAGTACTTC. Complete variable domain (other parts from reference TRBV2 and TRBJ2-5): EPEVTQTPSHQVTQMGQEVILRCVPISNHLYFYWYRQILGQKVEFLVSFYNNEISEKSEIFDDQFSVERPDGSNFTLKIRSTKLEDSAMYFCASSEREVRETQYFGPGTRLLVL.